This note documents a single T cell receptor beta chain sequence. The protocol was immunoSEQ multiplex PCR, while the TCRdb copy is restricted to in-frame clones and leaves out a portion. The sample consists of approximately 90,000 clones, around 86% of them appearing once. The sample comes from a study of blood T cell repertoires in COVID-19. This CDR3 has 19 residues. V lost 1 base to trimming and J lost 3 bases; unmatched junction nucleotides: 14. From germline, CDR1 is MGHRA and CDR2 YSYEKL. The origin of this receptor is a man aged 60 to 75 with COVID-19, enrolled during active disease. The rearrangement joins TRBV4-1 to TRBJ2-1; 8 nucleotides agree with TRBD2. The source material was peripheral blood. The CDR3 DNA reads TGCGCCAGCAGCCAAGTCGGGGCAGCTAGACTAGCGCACTACAATGAGCAGTTCTTC. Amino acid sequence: CASSQVGAARLAHYNEQFF.